This T cell receptor (beta chain) originates from a study of lymphopenia after photon versus proton radiotherapy. TCRdb's copy holds only in-frame clones and misses some; the assay was immunoSEQ multiplex PCR. The sample yields around 13,000 clones, 82% seen once. Whole-study results and caveats: Authors raise, but do not show, better survival with proton therapy. Relative stability marked proton patients; photon patients lost diversity and naive cells. Post-nadir diversity loss with photons came from oligoclonal expansion, particularly CD8+ Temra cells. Post-nadir TCR diversity decline inversely tracked overall survival among those who died.

To note about this clone: The antigen remains unidentified.

Sequences were derived from peripheral blood, sampled from a patient treated with photon-based radiotherapy. The clonotype was recovered from a man aged 50 to 59 with gastric cancer.

DNA for the CDR3: TGTGCCAGCAGCCCGTCGGAGGGTTCCTACGAGCAGTACTTC. This codes for CASSPSEGSYEQYF. The chain combines TRBV5-5 with TRBJ2-7; tentative D call: TRBD2 (6 bases). Germline loops: CDR1 SGHKS, CDR2 YYEKEE (reference sequence). The V gene lost 4 bases and the J gene lost 1 base, with 12 bases spanning the gap. The CDR3 totals 14 residues. The whole variable domain, filled in from reference TRBV5-5 and TRBJ2-7, reads DAGVTQSPTHLIKTRGQQVTLRCSPISGHKSVSWYQQVLGQGPQFIFQYYEKEERGRGNFPDRFSARQFPNYSSELNVNALLLGDSALYLCASSPSEGSYEQYFGPGTRLTVT.